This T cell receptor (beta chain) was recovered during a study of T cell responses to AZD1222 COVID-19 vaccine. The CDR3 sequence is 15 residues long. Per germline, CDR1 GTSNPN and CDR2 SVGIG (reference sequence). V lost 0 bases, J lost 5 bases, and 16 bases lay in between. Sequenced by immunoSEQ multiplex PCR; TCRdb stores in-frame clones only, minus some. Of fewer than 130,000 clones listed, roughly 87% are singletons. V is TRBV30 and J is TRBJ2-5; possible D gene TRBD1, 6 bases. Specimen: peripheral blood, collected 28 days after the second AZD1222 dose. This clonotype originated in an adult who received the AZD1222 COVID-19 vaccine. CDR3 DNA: TGTGCCTGGAGTGTATGGTTGGGGGCAGCTGAGACCCAGTACTTC. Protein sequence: CAWSVWLGAAETQYF.